This note documents a single T cell receptor beta chain sequence. The antigen is not known. This CDR3 has 13 amino acids. Per germline, CDR1 SEHNR and CDR2 FQNEAQ (reference sequence). V dropped 3 bases and J dropped 5 bases, with 10 bases sitting between them. TCRdb's copy holds only in-frame clones and misses some; the assay was immunoSEQ multiplex PCR. The sample has under 95,000 clones; roughly 89% are singletons. This entry belongs to a study of OX40 agonist ivuxolimab in advanced cancers. Study information: People who had prior anti-PD-1, anti-PD-L1 or anti-CTLA-4 therapy could take part, and approximately 43% had some.

Study-level points and caveats: CD4+ T cells averaged fewer expanded clones than CD8+ T cells.

The specimen comprised CD4+ or CD8+ T cells sorted from blood, sampled in a trial of the OX40 agonist ivuxolimab. The source is an adult with an advanced solid tumor such as melanoma, head and neck, liver or kidney cancer. This chain joins TRBV7-9 and TRBJ2-5, with D unresolved. The CDR3 sequence is CASSFGFGETQYF. The CDR3 DNA is TGTGCCAGCAGCTTTGGCTTCGGCGAGACCCAGTACTTC.